Presented here are 14 T cell receptor beta chains from one specimen sequenced in a study of CD8+CD57+ T cells in acquired aplastic anemia (dated by TCRdb to 2017 to 2018). TCRdb names Illumina HiSeq 2000 as the instrument used. Profiling of TCR beta VDJ combinations and CDR3 sequences used genomic DNA as the template. TCRdb cleaned the public reads at Q25 with fastp, built clones with MiXCR and kept in-frame beta chains. Entries are consolidated by CDR3 protein sequence, retaining the most common genes and DNA. This sample has over 150,000 distinct CDR3 sequences in its table, and 40% to 55% of those were observed once. The top ten clonotypes cover approximately 2.9% of the sample. Expansion of CD8+CD57+ cells had been shown by flow cytometry in the patients chosen for sequencing. Sequencing was performed on sorted CD4+, CD8+, or CD8+CD57+ T cells (not recorded which) from PBMCs. These receptors were obtained from a human donor with aplastic anemia.

In this sample, this clonotype turned up many times. In DNA form, the CDR3 reads TGTGCCAGCAGCCGGGATTATGGGAATTCACCCCTCCACTTT. Amino acids: CASSRDYGNSPLHF. The chain has TRBV9 and TRBJ1-6, with D unresolved. Germline V gives CDR1 SGDLS, CDR2 YYNGEE. Trimming took 4 bases from V and 7 from J, leaving 12 bases between them. CDR3 length: 14 amino acids.

The chain is built from TRBV4-3 and TRBJ2-7; TRBD2 matches 7 bases. This CDR3 region has 15 residues. V shed 1 base and J 4 bases; nucleotides not matched to a gene: 7. Germline values: CDR1 LGHNA, CDR2 YSLEER. CDR3 coding DNA: TGCGCCAGCAGCCAAGTTCTAGCGGCCACTTACGAGCAGTACTTC. Its protein product is CASSQVLAATYEQYF.

This sequence joins TRBV5-4 and TRBJ2-5; 7 bases match TRBD1. In germline, CDR1 is SGHNT, CDR2 YYREEE (reference sequence). Trimming removed 4 bases from V and 0 bases from J; junction bases left unmatched: 6. This CDR3 has 15 amino acids. The CDR3 region has the DNA TGTGCCAGCAGCCAAGACAGGGCGTACCAAGAGACCCAGTACTTC. Its translation is CASSQDRAYQETQYF. Full variable domain (rest looked up from reference TRBV5-4 and TRBJ2-5): ETGVTQSPTHLIKTRGQQVTLRCSSQSGHNTVSWYQQALGQGPQFIFQYYREEENGRGNFPPRFSGLQFPNYSSELNVNALELDDSALYLCASSQDRAYQETQYFGPGTRLLVL.

The CDR3 DNA reads TGCGCCAGCAGCAGCCGGGACAGGGTAAGCAGGGACAACAGCTACGAGCAGTACTTC. Amino acids: CASSSRDRVSRDNSYEQYF. J is TRBJ2-7 and V is TRBV5-1, with 9 bases fitting TRBD1. The V and J ends lost 4 bases and 3 bases, in that order; junction bases with no gene match: 20. The length of the CDR3 is 19 residues. Germline loops: CDR1 SGHRS, CDR2 YFSETQ.

This clonotype was detected many times. The V and J genes are TRBV24-1 and TRBJ2-5, with D possibly being TRBD1 or TRBD2 (6 bases each). Deletions cut 3 bases from V and 5 bases from J, with 15 bases between. Germline loops: CDR1 KGHDR, CDR2 SFDVKD. CDR3 size: 15 residues. Written as DNA, the CDR3 is TGTGCCACCAGTGATCCTTCAGGGGCGGGGGAGACCCAGTACTTC. Protein product: CATSDPSGAGETQYF.

This clonotype was seen many times. The V and J genes are TRBV3-1 and TRBJ2-2; D is ambiguous. Trimming stripped 7 bases from V and 5 bases from J, with 8 bases between. Germline assignment: CDR1 LGHDT and CDR2 YNNKEL (reference sequence). The CDR3 runs 12 residues. CDR3 bases: TGTGCCAGCACCGTGAATACCGGGGAGCTGTTTTTT. It specifies CASTVNTGELFF.

This rearrangement joins TRBV6-1 to TRBJ2-1; TRBD2 matches at 8 bases. Germline assignment: CDR1 MNHNS and CDR2 SASEGT. V lost 6 bases, J lost 5 bases, and 9 bases stayed unmatched. The CDR3 is 15 residues long. The CDR3 region is CASSAGTRGNNEQFF. CDR3 nucleotide sequence: TGTGCCAGCAGCGCCGGGACTAGGGGCAACAATGAGCAGTTCTTC.

Note on this clonotype: At one end the junction does not follow the germline gene, possibly because of a read error. The chain has TRBV5-1 and TRBJ1-2; unclear D gene. CDR3 length equals 13 residues. CDR1 is SGHRS and CDR2 is YFSETQ in the germline V gene. DNA of the CDR3: TGCGCCAGCAGCTTAGTGTTTTCGGCTGGCTACATCTTC. Translated, it gives CASSLVFSAGYIF.

This rearrangement joins TRBV7-3 to TRBJ2-1; TRBD2 matches at 14 bases. The V gene end was trimmed by 8 bases and the J gene end by 6 bases; junction bases not matched to a gene: 0. CDR1 is SGHTA and CDR2 is FQGTGA in the germline V gene. CDR3 length: 13 residues. This CDR3 is CASGTSGGNEQFF. Written as DNA, the CDR3 is TGTGCCAGCGGGACTAGCGGGGGCAATGAGCAGTTCTTC.

In its sample, this clonotype was seen a few times. This chain uses TRBV6-1 with TRBJ2-7, with D perhaps matching TRBD2 (5 bases). There are 12 residues in the CDR3. CDR1 MNHNS and CDR2 SASEGT come from the germline V gene. Trimming left V 5 bases short and J 3 bases short, with 8 bases between. In DNA form, the CDR3 reads TGTGCCAGCAGTCCCGACTACTACGAGCAGTACTTC. This gives the protein CASSPDYYEQYF.

The sample holds many counts of this clonotype. V usage is TRBV12-3 or TRBV12-4 and J usage is TRBJ2-2; D is uncertain. The CDR3 has 12 residues. Trimming took off 0 bases at V and 9 bases at J, with 5 bases between the two ends. CDR3 loop: CASSLAERELFF. The CDR3 DNA reads as TGTGCCAGCAGTTTAGCCGAAAGGGAGCTGTTTTTT.

The chain has TRBV25-1 and TRBJ2-3; TRBD1 aligns across 7 bases. After removal of 4 bases from V and 0 bases from J, the junction contained 4 bases not matched to a gene. This CDR3 spans 15 amino acids. Germline loops: CDR1 MGHDK, CDR2 SYGVNS. CDR3 residues: CASSVTGSSTDTQYF. DNA for the CDR3: TGTGCCAGCAGTGTGACAGGGTCTAGCACAGATACGCAGTATTTT.

This clonotype was seen just once. This chain joins TRBV2 and TRBJ2-3; D gene uncertain. The CDR3 is made up of 14 amino acids. Germline assignment: CDR1 SNHLY and CDR2 FYNNEI. The V gene lost 6 bases and the J gene lost 2 bases, with 12 bases spanning the gap. DNA for the CDR3: TGTGCCAGCAGGACTCTCCCCATCACAGATACGCAGTATTTT. Amino acids: CASRTLPITDTQYF.

The V gene is TRBV9, the J gene TRBJ2-6, with 7 bases aligning to TRBD1. The V gene end was trimmed by 3 bases and the J gene end by 4 bases; junction bases not matched to a gene: 4. The CDR3 runs 15 residues. CDR1 and CDR2 (germline): SGDLS, YYNGEE. The CDR3 DNA follows: TGTGCCAGCAGCGAGGGGGCGTTCGGGGCCAACGTCCTGACTTTC. Translating it yields CASSEGAFGANVLTF.